These T cell receptor beta chains were read from a single sample in a study of T cell responses to AZD1222 COVID-19 vaccine. Profiled with immunoSEQ multiplex PCR; TCRdb holds only in-frame clones, not every one. The table has 110,000 to 150,000 clones, 80% to 90% seen once. This specimen consisted of peripheral blood, obtained on day 0 of AZD1222 vaccination. The receptors here all came from an adult in good health. Each CDR3 is given with its conserved first and last residue. A D gene is named only where the DNA matches it firmly. Not every row has a clone size; where given, it reads once, few, many or a size class.

V,J,size,D,CDR3,DNA
TRBV5-1,TRBJ2-3,NA,NA,CASSLSRPREDTQYF,TGCGCCAGCAGCTTGTCTAGGCCTAGGGAAGATACGCAGTATTTT
TRBV6-5,TRBJ2-7,NA,NA,CASRAPSIYEQYF,TGTGCCAGCAGGGCCCCTAGTATATACGAGCAGTACTTC
TRBV4-2,TRBJ2-7,NA,NA,CASSHPSSYEQYF,TGTGCCAGCAGCCACCCTAGCTCCTACGAGCAGTACTTC
TRBV30,TRBJ1-5,NA,NA,CAWSPTSGAVNQPQHF,TGTGCCTGGAGCCCCACCTCGGGGGCGGTTAATCAGCCCCAGCATTTT
TRBV5-1,TRBJ1-6,NA,NA,CASSLDRAWNSPLHF,TGCGCCAGCAGCTTGGACAGGGCTTGGAATTCACCCCTCCACTTT
TRBV9,TRBJ2-3,NA,TRBD2,CASSEGLARPDTQYF,TGTGCCAGCAGCGAGGGACTAGCGCGCCCAGATACGCAGTATTTT
TRBV30,TRBJ1-1,NA,NA,CAWKGGTEAFF,TGTGCCTGGAAGGGAGGTACTGAAGCTTTCTTT
TRBV7-9,TRBJ2-7,NA,TRBD1,CASSPSGTGSAYEQYF,TGTGCCAGCAGCCCGTCCGGGACAGGGAGCGCCTACGAGCAGTACTTC
TRBV6-5,TRBJ2-1,NA,NA,CASSPGPGIGNEQFF,TGTGCCAGCAGCCCGGGCCCCGGTATAGGGAATGAGCAGTTCTTC
TRBV15,TRBJ2-1,NA,NA,CATSRVGLYNEQFF,TGTGCCACCAGCAGAGTGGGACTCTACAATGAGCAGTTCTTC
TRBV6-5,TRBJ2-1,NA,NA,CASSATSQYNEQFF,TGTGCCAGCAGCGCAACATCGCAGTACAATGAGCAGTTCTTC
TRBV4-1,TRBJ2-2,NA,TRBD1,CASSQGQGGVGELFF,TGCGCCAGCAGCCAAGGACAGGGTGGGGTCGGGGAGCTGTTTTTT
TRBV12-3/TRBV12-4,TRBJ1-1,NA,NA,CASSRTANTEAFF,TGTGCCAGCAGTCGGACAGCCAACACTGAAGCTTTCTTT
TRBV30,TRBJ1-1,NA,NA,CAWMGQQNTEAFF,TGTGCCTGGATGGGGCAACAGAACACTGAAGCTTTCTTT
TRBV12-3/TRBV12-4,TRBJ1-1,few,NA,CASSFAQNTEAFF,TGTGCCAGCAGTTTTGCACAGAACACTGAAGCTTTCTTT